A single sample is the source of the 12 T cell receptor beta chains below, sequenced in a study of control samples from healthy donors and cancer patients. Profiling relied on immunoSEQ multiplex PCR, and the TCRdb table lists in-frame clones only, not all of them. The sample carries approximately 94,000 clones, 87% recorded once. The sequencing sample was made of blood. Receptors originate from a woman aged 50 to 60 in good health.

The chain is built from TRBV3-1 (or the pseudogene TRBV3-2) and TRBJ2-7, with 10 bases identical to TRBD2. Germline V gene lookup returns CDR1 LGHDT and CDR2 YNNKEL (reference sequence). The trim removed 2 bases at V and 3 bases at J, leaving 4 bases unmatched. CDR3 length equals 15 residues. As DNA, the CDR3 is TGTGCCAGCAGCCAACCGGGACTAGCGCTCTACGAGCAGTACTTC. Amino acids: CASSQPGLALYEQYF.

The CDR3 DNA reads TGTGCCAGCAGCTTAAAACAGGGCCTGACTAATGAAAAACTGTTTTTT. Its protein is CASSLKQGLTNEKLFF. The chain links TRBV7-9 to TRBJ1-4; D might be TRBD1 (6 bases). The CDR3 length is 16 residues. CDR1 is SEHNR, CDR2 FQNEAQ, per germline (reference sequence). Trimming removed 2 bases from V and 2 bases from J, with 12 bases in between.

This clone was counted once. The chain carries TRBV10-3 and TRBJ1-2; D is possibly TRBD1 (5 bases). V was pared by 10 bases and J by 3 bases, with 12 bases between. The CDR3 has 12 amino acids. Germline lookup yields CDR1 ENHRY and CDR2 SYGVKD. The CDR3 sequence: CATQGEDYGYTF. The CDR3 region has the DNA TGTGCCACCCAGGGAGAGGACTATGGCTACACCTTC.

The genes are TRBV9 and TRBJ1-2, with no clear D. V was clipped by 1 base and J by 3 bases, with 10 bases between them. The CDR3 runs to 14 residues. The germline V gene has CDR1 SGDLS and CDR2 YYNGEE. The CDR3 region has the DNA TGTGCCAGCAGCGTACGGGTGGTTGACTATGGCTACACCTTC. This encodes CASSVRVVDYGYTF.

The genes are TRBV12-3 or TRBV12-4 and TRBJ1-2; D unresolved. This CDR3 region has 12 residues. V was cut by 8 bases and J by 7 bases, with 14 bases left in between. For the CDR3, the DNA is TGTGCCAGCCGCGGGGTAGGCGGTGGCTACACCTTC. Amino acids: CASRGVGGGYTF.

This sequence joins TRBV14 and TRBJ1-3; D is undetermined. Per germline, CDR1 SGHDN and CDR2 FVKESK. This CDR3 is 14 amino acids long. Trimming shortened V by 6 bases and J by 4 bases, and 13 bases separated the two germline ends. CDR3 coding DNA: TGTGCCAGCAGTCCGAGGGCAGGAGGAAACACCATATATTTT. It specifies CASSPRAGGNTIYF.

The rearrangement links TRBV18 to TRBJ1-3; D remains ambiguous. The CDR3 is 17 amino acids. Germline CDR1 is KGHSH and CDR2 is LQKENI. V was shortened by 1 base and J by 0 bases, with 13 bases between the two germline ends. The CDR3 here is CASSPREKTNSGNTIYF. The CDR3 DNA is TGTGCCAGCTCACCACGGGAGAAAACCAACTCTGGAAACACCATATATTTT.

This clone was detected only once. The genes are TRBV11-2 and TRBJ1-5; D unresolved. Per the germline V gene, CDR1 is SGHAT and CDR2 is FQNNGV. Trimming stripped 0 bases from V and 7 bases from J, with 7 bases between. This CDR3 contains 13 residues. CDR3 sequence: CASSLDRRQPQHF. DNA for the CDR3: TGTGCCAGCAGCTTAGATCGGCGCCAGCCCCAGCATTTT.

V and J are TRBV10-3 and TRBJ1-1; TRBD1 might be the D (5 bases). The CDR3 sequence is 15 residues long. Germline-derived CDR1 and CDR2 are ENHRY and SYGVKD. Trimming left V 2 bases short and J 1 base short, with 11 bases between. The CDR3 is CAISEIAGRNTEAFF. The CDR3, as DNA: TGTGCCATCAGTGAGATCGCAGGGCGGAACACTGAAGCTTTCTTT.

A single count supports this clone. The genes are TRBV10-3 and TRBJ1-2; D is uncertain. The germline V gene encodes CDR1 ENHRY and CDR2 SYGVKD. The V end lost 4 bases, the J end lost 3 bases, and 18 bases lay between the germline ends. The CDR3 sequence is 16 residues long. The CDR3 nucleotides read TGTGCCATCAGTGGGCCCGTGGGCCTCGGGGACTATGGCTACACCTTC. Residues: CAISGPVGLGDYGYTF.

The chain is built from TRBV24-1 and TRBJ2-3; 10 bases agree with TRBD1. Germline CDR1 reads KGHDR; CDR2 reads SFDVKD. V shed 3 bases, J shed 4 bases, and the junction held 18 bases outside the gene matches. The CDR3 sequence is 20 residues long. The DNA of the CDR3 is TGTGCCACCAGTGATATCCCCCTCGGGACAGGGGTTTCACGGGCAGATACGCAGTATTTT. As protein: CATSDIPLGTGVSRADTQYF.

The chain recombines TRBV24-1 with TRBJ2-5; possible D gene TRBD2, 6 bases. Trimming took off 4 bases at V and 5 bases at J, with 25 bases between the two ends. The CDR3 runs 18 residues. Germline values: CDR1 KGHDR, CDR2 SFDVKD. DNA of the CDR3: TGTGCCACCAGTGACCCTGGAGGGAGGAGGGGCGCCGGGGAGACCCAGTACTTC. Its protein is CATSDPGGRRGAGETQYF.